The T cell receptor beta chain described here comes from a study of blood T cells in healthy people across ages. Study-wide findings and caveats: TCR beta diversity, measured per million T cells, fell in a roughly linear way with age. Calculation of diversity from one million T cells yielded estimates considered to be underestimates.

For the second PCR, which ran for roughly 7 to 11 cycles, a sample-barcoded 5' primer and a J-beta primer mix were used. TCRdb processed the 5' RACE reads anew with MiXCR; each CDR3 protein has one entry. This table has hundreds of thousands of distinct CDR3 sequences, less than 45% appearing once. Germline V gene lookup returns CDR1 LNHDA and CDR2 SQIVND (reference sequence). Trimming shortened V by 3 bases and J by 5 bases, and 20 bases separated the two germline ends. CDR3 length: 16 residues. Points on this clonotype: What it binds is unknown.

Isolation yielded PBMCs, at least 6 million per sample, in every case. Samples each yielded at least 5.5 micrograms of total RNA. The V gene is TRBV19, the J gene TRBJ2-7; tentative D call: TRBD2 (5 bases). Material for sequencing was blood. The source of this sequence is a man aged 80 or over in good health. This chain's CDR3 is CASSIALVGVTNEQYF. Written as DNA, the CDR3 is TGTGCCAGTAGTATCGCACTAGTGGGAGTTACCAACGAGCAGTACTTC.